The present T cell receptor (beta chain) was sequenced within a study of read filtering for tumor transcriptome and immune sequencing. At the time of active disease, bone marrow was collected from every patient. This clonotype came up many times. The library was built from 400 ng RNA with molecular barcoded adaptors for alpha/delta and beta/gamma chains. TCRdb reprocessed the reads with MiXCR, giving one entry per CDR3 protein. The sample consists of about 38,000 distinct CDR3 sequences, about an eighth of them appearing once. Input material: a population of CD138-negative cells sorted from bone marrow. The sequence was collected from a donor at least 40 years old with multiple myeloma.

The CDR3 DNA follows: TGTGCCAGCAGTGAGGCTAGCGGGAACAATGAGCAGTTCTTC. It encodes CASSEASGNNEQFF. The chain couples TRBV6-2 or TRBV6-3 to TRBJ2-1; TRBD2 aligns across 9 bases. Germline CDR1 is MNHEY and CDR2 is SVGEGT. This CDR3 region has 14 residues. The V and J ends lost 5 bases and 5 bases, in that order; junction bases with no gene match: 4.